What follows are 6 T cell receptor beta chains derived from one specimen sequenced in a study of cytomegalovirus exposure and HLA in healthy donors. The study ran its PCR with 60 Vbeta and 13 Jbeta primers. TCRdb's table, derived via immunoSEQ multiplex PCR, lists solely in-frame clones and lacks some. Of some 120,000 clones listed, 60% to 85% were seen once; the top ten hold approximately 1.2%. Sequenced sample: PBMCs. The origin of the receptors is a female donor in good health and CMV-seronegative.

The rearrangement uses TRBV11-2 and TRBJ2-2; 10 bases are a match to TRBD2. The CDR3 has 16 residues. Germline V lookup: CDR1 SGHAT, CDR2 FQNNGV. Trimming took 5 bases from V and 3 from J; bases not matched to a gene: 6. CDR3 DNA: TGTGCCAGCAGCCCTATAGCGGGGGGCGACACCGGGGAGCTGTTTTTT. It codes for CASSPIAGGDTGELFF.

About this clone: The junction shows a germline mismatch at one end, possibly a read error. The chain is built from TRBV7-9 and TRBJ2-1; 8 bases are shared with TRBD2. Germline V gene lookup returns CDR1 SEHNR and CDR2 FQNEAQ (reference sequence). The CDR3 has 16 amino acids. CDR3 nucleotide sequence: TGTTCCAGCAGCTACTCTTTCGGGGGGGTTAGGGATGAGCAGTTCTTC. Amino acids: CSSSYSFGGVRDEQFF.

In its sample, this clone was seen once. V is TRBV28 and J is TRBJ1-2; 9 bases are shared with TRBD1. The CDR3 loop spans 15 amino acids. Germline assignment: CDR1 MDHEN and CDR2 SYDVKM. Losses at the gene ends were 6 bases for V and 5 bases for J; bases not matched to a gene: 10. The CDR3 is CASRPTGTGYYGYTF. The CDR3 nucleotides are TGTGCCAGCAGACCTACCGGGACAGGGTATTATGGCTACACCTTC.

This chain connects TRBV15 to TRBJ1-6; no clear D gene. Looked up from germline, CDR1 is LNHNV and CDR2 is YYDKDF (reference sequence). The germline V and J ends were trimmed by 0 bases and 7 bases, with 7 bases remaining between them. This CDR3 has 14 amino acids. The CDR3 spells CATSRDRRNSPLHF. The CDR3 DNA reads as TGTGCCACCAGCAGAGATCGGCGGAATTCACCCCTCCACTTT. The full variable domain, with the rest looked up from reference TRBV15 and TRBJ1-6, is DAMVIQNPRYQVTQFGKPVTLSCSQTLNHNVMYWYQQKSSQAPKLLFHYYDKDFNNEADTPDNFQSRRPNTSFCFLDIRSPGLGDTAMYLCATSRDRRNSPLHFGNGTRLTVT.

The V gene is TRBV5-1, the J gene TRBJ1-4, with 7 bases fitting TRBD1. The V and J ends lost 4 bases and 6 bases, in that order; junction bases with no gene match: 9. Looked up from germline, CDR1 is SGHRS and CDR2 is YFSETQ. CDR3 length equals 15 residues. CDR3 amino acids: CASSPFWDSDEKLFF. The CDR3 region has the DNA TGCGCCAGCAGCCCCTTTTGGGACAGCGATGAAAAACTGTTTTTT. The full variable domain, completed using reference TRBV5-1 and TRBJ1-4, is KAGVTQTPRYLIKTRGQQVTLSCSPISGHRSVSWYQQTPGQGLQFLFEYFSETQRNKGNFPGRFSGRQFSNSRSEMNVSTLELGDSALYLCASSPFWDSDEKLFFGSGTQLSVL.

CDR3 residues: CASSAGEKETQYF. The DNA for the CDR3 is TGTGCCAGCAGCGCGGGAGAAAAAGAGACCCAGTACTTC. This chain joins TRBV11-2 and TRBJ2-5; 7 positions agree with TRBD2. The CDR3 length is 13 residues. V shed 5 bases and J 3 bases; nucleotides not matched to a gene: 3. Germline V gives CDR1 SGHAT, CDR2 FQNNGV.